A selection of T cell receptor beta chains follows, all from one sample in a study of blood T cell repertoires in COVID-19. Profiled with immunoSEQ multiplex PCR; TCRdb holds only in-frame clones, not every one. This sample has approximately 220,000 clones; around 86% occur once, and the top ten carry roughly 3%. The material sequenced was peripheral blood. Every receptor here comes from a man aged 55 to 69 with acute or convalescent COVID-19. The CDR3 runs from the conserved cysteine through the conserved F or W. Each record gives: clone size, D gene, J gene, V gene, CDR3 protein, CDR3 DNA. D genes are given only for firm matches. A row's size may be missing; if present it is once, few, many or a size class.

. . TRBJ1-1 TRBV6-5 CASSQSRNTEAFF TGTGCCAGCAGTCAGTCCAGGAACACTGAAGCTTTCTTT
. . TRBJ1-4 TRBV5-1 CASSSLGGEANEKLFF TGCGCCAGCAGCTCCCTCGGGGGTGAAGCTAATGAAAAACTGTTTTTT
. TRBD1 TRBJ1-6 TRBV19 CASAAAGGKIKSYNSPLHF TGTGCCAGTGCTGCCGCAGGGGGAAAAATTAAGTCCTATAATTCACCCCTCCACTTT
. . TRBJ2-4 TRBV4-3 CASSQDRSVNIQYF TGCGCCAGCAGCCAAGATAGAAGTGTCAACATTCAGTACTTC
. TRBD1 TRBJ1-6 TRBV5-1 CASSSGQGASYNSPLHF TGCGCCAGCAGCTCCGGACAGGGGGCATCCTATAATTCACCCCTCCACTTT
. . TRBJ1-2 TRBV28 CASSVSGGYQGYTF TGTGCCAGCAGTGTGTCGGGGGGCTATCAGGGCTACACCTTC
few . TRBJ1-6 TRBV30 CAWSGKVSSYNSPLHF TGTGCCTGGAGTGGCAAAGTTAGCTCCTATAATTCACCCCTCCACTTT
. . TRBJ2-7 TRBV6-6 CASKGRESNYEQYF TGTGCCAGCAAGGGTCGGGAGAGCAACTACGAGCAGTACTTC
. TRBD1 TRBJ2-7 TRBV28 CASSSGGTGYYEQYF TGTGCCAGCAGTTCCGGCGGGACAGGCTACTACGAGCAGTACTTC
. . TRBJ2-7 TRBV5-4 CASSPKEGKGEQYF TGTGCCAGCAGCCCAAAGGAGGGAAAAGGGGAGCAGTACTTC
. . TRBJ2-4 TRBV3-1/TRBV3-2 CASSQVPTIGDIQYF TGTGCCAGCAGCCAAGTTCCCACTATAGGAGACATTCAGTACTTC
. . TRBJ1-1 TRBV2 CASNRNMNTEAFF TGTGCCAGCAACCGAAACATGAACACTGAAGCTTTCTTT
. TRBD2 TRBJ2-1 TRBV3-1/TRBV3-2 CASSKGGNGKNEQFF TGTGCCAGCAGCAAGGGAGGGAACGGTAAAAATGAGCAGTTCTTC
. TRBD2 TRBJ2-3 TRBV9 CASSVLAGGRIDTQYF TGTGCCAGCAGCGTCCTAGCGGGGGGGCGTATAGATACGCAGTATTTT
. . TRBJ2-5 TRBV2 CASSDPGGRARETQYF TGTGCCAGCAGTGATCCCGGCGGGCGCGCAAGGGAGACCCAGTACTTC
. . TRBJ1-6 TRBV30 CAHRALRGSYNSPLHF TGTGCTCATAGGGCCCTCCGGGGCTCCTATAATTCACCCCTCCACTTT
. TRBD2 TRBJ2-7 TRBV20-1 CSASALAGGRLEQYF TGCAGTGCTAGTGCTCTAGCGGGCGGTCGCCTCGAGCAGTACTTC
. . TRBJ2-5 TRBV7-2 CASSPVQETQYF TGTGCCAGCAGCCCCGTCCAAGAGACCCAGTACTTC
. . TRBJ2-5 TRBV2 CASSYSGGSLQETQYF TGTGCCAGCAGTTACTCTGGGGGCAGCCTGCAAGAGACCCAGTACTTC
. . TRBJ1-2 TRBV7-8 CASSLAGRGIQNYGYTF TGTGCCAGCAGCTTAGCGGGGAGAGGGATCCAAAACTATGGCTACACCTTC
. TRBD1 TRBJ2-3 TRBV7-6 CASSMTGLGADTQYF TGTGCCAGCAGCATGACAGGGTTGGGAGCAGATACGCAGTATTTT
. . TRBJ1-6 TRBV6-5 CASSTGPFNSPLHF TGTGCCAGCAGTACTGGTCCCTTTAATTCACCCCTCCACTTT
. . TRBJ2-1 TRBV19 CASTSSGARSYNEQFF TGTGCCAGTACCTCATCAGGGGCCCGCTCCTACAATGAGCAGTTCTTC
. . TRBJ1-1 TRBV11-1 CASSLAGGTEAFF TGTGCCAGCAGCTTAGCGGGGGGCACTGAAGCTTTCTTT
. TRBD1 TRBJ2-1 TRBV9 CASNPQGYNEQFF TGTGCCAGCAACCCACAGGGGTACAATGAGCAGTTCTTC
few . TRBJ1-1 TRBV9 CASSVQVNTEAFF TGTGCCAGCAGCGTTCAGGTGAACACTGAAGCTTTCTTT
. . TRBJ1-6 TRBV5-1 CASSLDAGLSYNSPLHF TGCGCCAGCAGCTTGGATGCAGGCCTCTCCTATAATTCACCCCTCCACTTT
few . TRBJ2-7 TRBV2 CASSETGFPYEQYF TGTGCCAGCAGTGAAACGGGTTTCCCCTACGAGCAGTACTTC
once . TRBJ1-1 TRBV11-2 CASSLDEGTNTEAFF TGTGCCAGCAGCTTAGATGAGGGTACGAACACTGAAGCTTTCTTT
. . TRBJ2-5 TRBV6-2/TRBV6-3 CASSSQETQYF TGTGCCAGCAGTTCTCAAGAGACCCAGTACTTC
. TRBD1 TRBJ1-3 TRBV28 CASSPPGQGVVSENTIYF TGTGCCAGCAGTCCACCGGGACAGGGGGTTGTGAGCGAAAACACCATATATTTT
. . TRBJ1-2 TRBV6-4 CASSDSTRGGGYGYTF TGTGCCAGCAGTGACTCGACAAGGGGAGGCGGCTATGGCTACACCTTC
. TRBD1 TRBJ1-3 TRBV11-3 CASSLGEGQVSGNTIYF TGTGCCAGCAGCTTAGGAGAGGGACAGGTCTCTGGAAACACCATATATTTT
. TRBD1 TRBJ1-2 TRBV2 CASSEGTGGVGYTF TGTGCCAGCAGTGAAGGGACAGGGGGCGTTGGCTACACCTTC
. TRBD1 TRBJ2-3 TRBV6-2/TRBV6-3 CASSSGIGTGASTDTQYF TGTGCCAGCAGTTCCGGAATCGGGACAGGGGCCAGCACAGATACGCAGTATTTT
once . TRBJ2-7 TRBV27 CASSPRGGDSKDF TGTGCCAGCAGTCCCCGAGGGGGGGATTCTAAAGACTTC
. . TRBJ1-3 TRBV18 CASSPQGAGNTIYF TGTGCCAGCTCACCACAGGGGGCTGGAAACACCATATATTTT
. TRBD2 TRBJ2-1 TRBV24-1 CATSVPVVAGDVEQFF TGTGCCACCAGTGTCCCGGTGGTAGCGGGGGACGTGGAGCAGTTCTTC
. TRBD1 TRBJ2-7 TRBV7-2 CASRPRGRGRQYF TGTGCCAGCAGACCCCGAGGCAGGGGGCGGCAGTACTTC
. . TRBJ2-1 TRBV1 CTSSQDRIPGVIEPYNEQFF TGCACCAGCAGCCAAGATAGGATCCCTGGAGTAATCGAACCCTACAATGAGCAGTTCTTC
. . TRBJ2-2 TRBV30 CAWSAHSSRGELFF TGTGCCTGGAGTGCGCACAGCTCACGGGGGGAGCTGTTTTTT
. TRBD1 TRBJ2-7 TRBV7-2 CASSTTGVLYEQYF TGTGCCAGCAGCACAACAGGGGTCCTCTACGAGCAGTACTTC
once . TRBJ2-6 TRBV5-8 CASSPHRSSGANVLTF TGTGCCAGCAGCCCCCACAGGAGCTCTGGGGCCAACGTCCTGACTTTC
. TRBD1 TRBJ1-1 TRBV19 CASSVDRGRNTEAFF TGTGCCAGTAGTGTTGACAGGGGGCGAAACACTGAAGCTTTCTTT
. TRBD1 TRBJ1-3 TRBV9 CASSGPGQGGNTIYF TGTGCCAGCAGCGGTCCGGGACAGGGTGGAAACACCATATATTTT
. TRBD1 TRBJ1-6 TRBV19 CASSTGGYGNSPLHF TGTGCCAGTAGTACAGGGGGCTATGGTAATTCACCCCTCCACTTT
. TRBD1 TRBJ1-5 TRBV5-8 CASSAGTGIYQPQHF TGTGCCAGCAGCGCCGGGACAGGGATATACCAGCCCCAGCATTTT
. . TRBJ1-5 TRBV4-3 CASSQDAGSSNQPQHF TGCGCCAGCAGCCAAGATGCGGGTTCGTCCAATCAGCCCCAGCATTTT
. . TRBJ1-4 TRBV6-4 CASMQQSNEKLFF TGTGCCAGCATGCAACAGTCAAATGAAAAACTGTTTTTT
few TRBD1 TRBJ1-1 TRBV6-2/TRBV6-3 CASSSGQGGRAFF TGTGCCAGCAGTTCGGGACAGGGAGGGAGAGCTTTCTTT